These 7 T cell receptor beta chains share one sample of origin, sequenced in a study of T cell responses to AZD1222 COVID-19 vaccine (dated by TCRdb to about 2021). The library was built by means of the immunoSEQ multiplex PCR assay. TCRdb's version of the immuneACCESS table is confined to in-frame rearrangements and falls short of the full clone set. An unresolved V gene accounts for under half of the shortfall where checked; the remainder is of unknown origin. In all, the sample holds 56,000 or so clones, and approximately 88% of those were seen once. The top ten clonotypes cover 14% to 15% of the sample. The time point label here, explained by the study, means: baseline before first vaccination. Sequenced material: peripheral blood, taken on day 0 of AZD1222 vaccination. All receptors come from an adult in good health.

The chain links TRBV19 to TRBJ2-3; D ambiguous. This CDR3 is built from 11 residues. Trimming took off 3 bases at V and 6 bases at J, with 4 bases between the two ends. CDR1 is LNHDA and CDR2 is SQIVND in the germline V gene (reference sequence). The CDR3 reads CASSIRDTQYF. The CDR3 DNA reads TGTGCCAGTAGTATCAGGGATACGCAGTATTTT.

The rearrangement joins TRBV20-1 to TRBJ2-5, with D uncertain. The germline V and J ends were trimmed by 6 bases and 0 bases, with 5 bases remaining between them. This CDR3 comprises 11 residues. Germline V lookup: CDR1 DFQATT, CDR2 SNEGSKA (reference sequence). The CDR3 loop reads CSAENQETQYF. The CDR3 DNA follows: TGCAGTGCCGAGAACCAAGAGACCCAGTACTTC.

CDR3 sequence (DNA): TGTGCCAGCTCACCAAGCCAGGATACTATCAATCAGCCCCAGCATTTT. Translated, it gives CASSPSQDTINQPQHF. V and J are TRBV18 and TRBJ1-5; D remains unclear. From germline, CDR1 is KGHSH and CDR2 LQKENI. The CDR3 loop spans 16 amino acids. V lost 2 bases, J lost 3 bases, and 14 bases lay in between.

The chain joins TRBV30 to TRBJ2-1, with D possibly matching TRBD1 (5 bases). The V gene's germline CDR1 is GTSNPN and CDR2 SVGIG (reference sequence). The CDR3 has 10 amino acids. Trimming removed 7 bases at V and 6 bases at J, with 7 bases between. The CDR3 region has the DNA TGTGCCTTAGGGGCCAATGAGCAGTTCTTC. It codes for CALGANEQFF.

The rearrangement joins TRBV7-2 to TRBJ2-3; the D gene is possibly TRBD2 (6 bases). Trimming stripped 5 bases from V and 0 bases from J, with 12 bases between. This CDR3 is 15 amino acids long. CDR1 SGHTA and CDR2 FQGNSA come from the germline V gene. CDR3 region: CASSRGAGSTDTQYF. The CDR3 DNA sequence: TGTGCCAGCAGCCGCGGGGCGGGAAGCACAGATACGCAGTATTTT.

The V gene is TRBV7-9, the J gene TRBJ2-7; D unresolved. CDR1 is SEHNR, CDR2 FQNEAQ, per germline (reference sequence). Deletions cut 5 bases from V and 1 base from J, with 6 bases between. This CDR3 contains 12 residues. CDR3 loop: CASSPPSYEQYF. Here the CDR3 DNA reads TGTGCCAGCAGCCCCCCGTCCTACGAGCAGTACTTC.

This clone appeared once. The rearrangement joins TRBV27 to TRBJ1-5; TRBD1 is a possible D gene (6 bases). The germline V gene has CDR1 MNHEY and CDR2 SMNVEV (reference sequence). V was clipped by 7 bases and J by 5 bases, with 15 bases between them. The CDR3 spans 14 residues. As DNA, the CDR3 is TGTGCCAGCACCCCCGCGGGGGGCCATCAGCCCCAGCATTTT. This sequence encodes CASTPAGGHQPQHF.